The subject of this entry is one TCR beta chain. Libraries were prepared by immunoSEQ multiplex PCR; TCRdb keeps only in-frame clonotypes and omits some of them. The sample shows around 70,000 clones, approximately 93% of them seen only once. These data are taken from a study of technical replicates of blood from several donors. Germline CDR1 reads SGHTA; CDR2 reads FQGNSA. This CDR3 spans 14 amino acids. Unmatched junction bases numbered 8, after V lost 5 bases and J lost 5 bases. Sequences were obtained from T cells isolated from PBMCs. The TCR sequence derives from a human donor in good health. This chain links TRBV7-2 with TRBJ2-7; 8 nucleotides agree with TRBD2. CDR3 region: CASSPTGLDNEQYF. Here the CDR3 DNA reads TGTGCCAGCAGCCCAACGGGACTAGACAACGAGCAGTACTTC.